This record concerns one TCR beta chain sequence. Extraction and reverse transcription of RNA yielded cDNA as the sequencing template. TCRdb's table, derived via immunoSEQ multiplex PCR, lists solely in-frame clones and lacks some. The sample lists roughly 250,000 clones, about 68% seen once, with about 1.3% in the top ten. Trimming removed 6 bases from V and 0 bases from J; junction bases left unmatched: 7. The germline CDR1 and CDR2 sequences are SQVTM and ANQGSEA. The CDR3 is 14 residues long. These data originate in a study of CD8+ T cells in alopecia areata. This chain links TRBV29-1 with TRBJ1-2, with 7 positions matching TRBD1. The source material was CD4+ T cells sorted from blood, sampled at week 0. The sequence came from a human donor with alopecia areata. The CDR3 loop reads CSVVSGQTNYGYTF. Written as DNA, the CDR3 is TGCAGCGTGGTATCGGGACAGACTAACTATGGCTACACCTTC.